Detailed here is one T cell receptor (beta chain). This clone's antigen is unknown. A read error may be the cause here, since a much bigger clone is one base away. Only healthy Caucasian donors were included. The twin cohort consisted of three pairs of female monozygotic twins, all aged roughly 18 to 29 years. Peripheral blood mononuclear cells were used as the source from which RNA for TCR libraries was isolated. This sample is drawn from a study of identical twins (TCRdb year 2016). About the full investigation: To test whether fetal clonotypes persist, the study used deep sequencing on TCR alpha and beta repertoires from monozygotic twins, unrelated adults of various ages, and cord blood. To rule out contamination, the twin experiments were replicated at different times with different library preparation protocols. The research as a whole found: The excess sharing between twins in beta out-of-frame sequences was weaker because fewer shared sequences reduced the signal-to-noise ratio. Compared with coincidental sharing between unrelated individuals, out-of-frame TCR alpha sequences shared between twins showed an excess of sequences with low generation probability. In monozygotic twins, out-of-frame TCR alpha sharing was systematically underestimated by recombination models, although the models agreed with sharing between unrelated individuals. Because the same donors could not be followed over many years, the conclusions depended on cross-sectional statistical analysis. Fewer insertions were carried by abundant cord blood beta clonotypes; a weaker similar trend was observed in young adult naive repertoires, while no such trend was observed in memory repertoires. Zero-insertion analyses could be partly confounded by invariant T cells such as MAIT and iNKT, though diverse VJ usage argued against such confounding for most clonotypes.

The receptor library was made with 5' RACE. The instrument was an Illumina HiSeq 2000. A universal primer binding site was introduced by template switching, and a unique molecular identifier was present in the final cDNA, enabling accurate counting of TCR cDNA molecules. Specific primers in the conserved constant-segment region were used to synthesize first-strand cDNA for the TCR alpha and beta chains. To control for contamination, each cDNA library was double barcoded with a SMART-Mk sample barcode plus Illumina barcodes. TruSeq adapter sequences and Illumina sample barcodes were added in two successive PCR steps. The TCR alpha and beta cDNA libraries were sequenced on the Illumina HiSeq platform using custom primers. As for the original processing: MiGEC was used to process raw reads and extract unique molecular identifiers, and MiXCR was used to find CDR3 positions. Recombination models were inferred per individual with the repgenHMM and IGoR tools using an EM algorithm. Shared clonotype analysis was performed with the tcR package in R, normalizing sharing by the product of cloneset sizes. To study raw recombination free of thymic and clonal selection effects, out-of-frame nonproductive sequences were analyzed. Using fastp trimming at Q25 and MiXCR clonotype assembly, TCRdb reanalyzed the public sequencing data and kept in-frame beta chains. CDR3 protein sequences are deduplicated, and each keeps its most common genes and DNA. TCRdb's processing, not the study's, gives the V and J calls here. This sample comprises fewer than 650,000 distinct CDR3 sequences, roughly 6.6% of them detected only once. The ten most abundant clones make up roughly 1.6% of the sample.

The CDR3, from cysteine to phenylalanine, totals 13 residues. Kept here is only the CDR3 DNA, which spans 39 bases and is read in frame from base 1. Trimming takes 3 bases from V and 1 base from J, and the germline ends sit 6 bases apart. Sequences SNHLY (CDR1) and FYNNEI (CDR2) are obtained from the germline V gene. These same records also appear under a second study, on yellow fever vaccine responses in identical twins. The second source states: According to the authors, the vaccine-induced T cell response in identical twins seemed to be partly convergent and partly specific to each individual. In identical twins, the study followed T cell clones that responded to the vaccine with precision.

The chain employs TRBV2 and TRBJ1-1; no D gene can be assigned with confidence. The specimen was PBMCs. This TCR was sampled from a woman between 18 and 29 years old in good health. The CDR3 reads CASSDEGNTEAFF. The base sequence is TGTGCCAGCAGTGACGAGGGGAACACTGAAGCTTTCTTT.